The 26 T cell receptor beta chains below all came from one sample that was sequenced in a study of cytomegalovirus exposure and HLA in healthy donors. The PCR was carried out with 60 Vbeta primers and 13 Jbeta primers. Clones were read by immunoSEQ multiplex PCR, and TCRdb kept only the in-frame ones, dropping some. This sample has some 140,000 clones, with 60% to 85% found just once. Sequenced sample: PBMCs. Receptors were obtained from a woman aged 40 to 50 in good health and CMV-seronegative.

There are a few counts of this clone. The CDR3 end shows no conserved phenylalanine or tryptophan, and so a read error is likely. The DNA is left out, because the CDR3 cannot be placed on it with certainty; the CDR3 is given as TCRdb lists it. The chain has TRBV9 and TRBJ1-2. Germline values: CDR1 SGDLS, CDR2 YYNGEE. The CDR3 region is 13 residues in length, termini included. CDR3 in amino acids: CASSVDGGSAVVV.

This clone has more than one count but fewer than ten. This chain links TRBV6-1 with TRBJ1-4, with D possibly being TRBD1 (5 bases). Trimming cost V 5 bases and J 5 bases, with 12 bases left between them. Per the germline V gene, CDR1 is MNHNS and CDR2 is SASEGT. This CDR3 has 14 residues. The CDR3 DNA reads TGTGCCAGCAGTAACAGACAGCAGAATGAAAAACTGTTTTTT. Translation gives CASSNRQQNEKLFF.

This chain joins TRBV7-2 and TRBJ1-2; a weak D match, TRBD1 (5 bases). Trimming removed 5 bases at V and 4 bases at J, with 14 bases between. This CDR3 is built from 14 residues. Germline CDR1 and CDR2: SGHTA and FQGNSA. The CDR3 DNA sequence: TGTGCCAGCAGCCGAATATCCGGGGGCTATGGCTACACCTTC. It translates to CASSRISGGYGYTF.

V usage is TRBV6-5 and J usage is TRBJ1-2; no reliable D call. This CDR3 spans 13 amino acids. The germline V gene has CDR1 MNHEY and CDR2 SVGAGI. The V end was cut by 4 bases, the J end by 4 bases, with 10 bases between. CDR3 residues: CASSLQRRYGYTF. The CDR3 nucleotides read TGTGCCAGCAGTTTACAGAGACGCTATGGCTACACCTTC.

J is TRBJ2-2 and V is TRBV28; tentatively, D is TRBD1 (7 bases). V lost 11 bases and J 3 bases, leaving 13 bases between the germline ends. The germline CDR1 and CDR2 sequences are MDHEN and SYDVKM. The CDR3 contains 13 residues. In DNA, the CDR3 is TGTGCCGGGGGGACAGTCGACACCGGGGAGCTGTTTTTT. Translation gives CAGGTVDTGELFF.

The chain is built from TRBV28 and TRBJ1-1; D is ambiguous. This CDR3 is built from 13 residues. Germline V CDR1 and CDR2: MDHEN, SYDVKM. Trimming stripped 8 bases from V and 1 base from J, with 11 bases between. The CDR3 sequence: CASRRGENTEAFF. CDR3 DNA: TGTGCCAGCCGAAGAGGTGAGAACACTGAAGCTTTCTTT.

With regard to this clone: The sample has other DNA sequences that encode this CDR3 too. The genes are TRBV29-1 and TRBJ2-3; 10 nucleotides align to TRBD2. V shed 2 bases and J 5 bases; nucleotides not matched to a gene: 7. The CDR3 runs to 15 residues. Germline V gives CDR1 SQVTM, CDR2 ANQGSEA. The CDR3 loop is CSVEPSGGAVDTQYF. CDR3 DNA sequence: TGCAGCGTTGAACCGAGCGGGGGGGCCGTAGATACGCAGTATTTT.

The chain recombines TRBV28 with TRBJ2-2; a weak D match, TRBD1 (5 bases). The germline CDR1 and CDR2 sequences are MDHEN and SYDVKM. The CDR3 is made up of 14 amino acids. V gave up 7 bases and J gave up 6 bases, with 15 bases separating them. CDR3 in DNA: TGTGCCAGCACAGGCAGGGAAATGCCCGGGGAGCTGTTTTTT. Translation: CASTGREMPGELFF.

This clone was recorded a few times. V usage is TRBV7-2 and J usage is TRBJ1-2, with 8 nucleotides matching TRBD1. J was trimmed by 7 bases and V by 4 bases; bases with no gene match: 11. CDR1 and CDR2 (germline): SGHTA, FQGNSA. This CDR3 contains 15 residues. The chain's CDR3 is CASSSTQGAGGGYTF. CDR3 bases: TGTGCCAGCAGCTCAACCCAGGGGGCCGGTGGTGGCTACACCTTC.

J is TRBJ1-1 and V is TRBV15, with D possibly TRBD1 on 6 matching bases. Germline V gene lookup returns CDR1 LNHNV and CDR2 YYDKDF (reference sequence). This CDR3 is built from 14 residues. Trimming stripped 0 bases from V and 5 bases from J, with 10 bases between. The CDR3, as DNA: TGTGCCACCAGCAGAGAACGGACAGCTACTGAAGCTTTCTTT. Encoded protein: CATSRERTATEAFF.

The rearrangement joins TRBV7-9 to TRBJ1-1; 9 nucleotides line up with TRBD1. Germline V gene data show CDR1 as SEHNR and CDR2 as FQNEAQ (reference sequence). V was clipped by 7 bases and J by 3 bases; unmatched bases: 6. This CDR3 has 14 amino acids. The CDR3 loop reads CASTSQGAHTEAFF. Here the CDR3 DNA reads TGTGCCAGCACCTCACAGGGGGCTCACACTGAAGCTTTCTTT.

This clone was observed a handful of times. The gene calls are TRBV7-9 and TRBJ2-3, with 11 bases identical to TRBD2. This CDR3 has 16 residues. J gave up 5 bases and V 4 bases, and 8 bases lay outside the gene matches. From germline, CDR1 is SEHNR and CDR2 FQNEAQ (reference sequence). The CDR3 sequence: CASSSGLAVTLDTQYF. The CDR3 DNA reads as TGTGCCAGCAGCTCGGGACTAGCGGTTACTCTAGATACGCAGTATTTT. The full variable domain, in which reference TRBV7-9 and TRBJ2-3 provide the parts outside the CDR3, is DTGVSQNPRHKITKRGQNVTFRCDPISEHNRLYWYRQTLGQGPEFLTYFQNEAQLEKSRLLSDRFSAERPKGSFSTLEIQRTEQGDSAMYLCASSSGLAVTLDTQYFGPGTRLTVL.

This chain joins TRBV6-5 and TRBJ2-6; D is ambiguous. CDR1 MNHEY and CDR2 SVGAGI come from the germline V gene. Trimming stripped 0 bases from V and 0 bases from J, with 6 bases between. The length of the CDR3 is 16 residues. CDR3: CASSYSQASGANVLTF. The DNA for the CDR3 is TGTGCCAGCAGTTACTCGCAGGCCTCTGGGGCCAACGTCCTGACTTTC.

The chain uses TRBV18 and TRBJ2-3; 7 positions match TRBD2. Trimming cost V 4 bases and J 0 bases; bases outside gene matches: 7. The CDR3 consists of 16 residues. In germline, CDR1 is KGHSH, CDR2 LQKENI. In nucleotides, the CDR3 is TGTGCCAGCTCACTGGGGATCGGGGGGAGCACAGATACGCAGTATTTT. Encoded protein: CASSLGIGGSTDTQYF.

The chain is built from TRBV7-2 and TRBJ1-2, with a tentative D call TRBD1 (5 bases). Between the trimmed V and J ends, which lost 4 bases and 4 bases, there was a span of 22 bases. This CDR3 region has 17 residues. CDR1 is SGHTA, CDR2 FQGNSA, per germline. As DNA, the CDR3 is TGTGCCAGCAGCTCCCCCTCCGCCGACAGACTTATCTATGGCTACACCTTC. Its translation is CASSSPSADRLIYGYTF. The full variable domain, rest sourced from reference TRBV7-2 and TRBJ1-2, is GAGVSQSPSNKVTEKGKDVELRCDPISGHTALYWYRQSLGQGLEFLIYFQGNSAPDKSGLPSDRFSAERTGGSVSTLTIQRTQQEDSAVYLCASSSPSADRLIYGYTFGSGTRLTVV.

The chain carries TRBV10-1 and TRBJ2-7, with TRBD1 matching over 8 bases. The germline V gene encodes CDR1 WNHNN and CDR2 SYGVQD (reference sequence). V was pared by 4 bases and J by 7 bases, with 6 bases of the junction left unmatched. This CDR3 has 13 amino acids. CDR3: CASSGTGWDEQYF. CDR3 in DNA: TGCGCCAGCAGTGGGACAGGGTGGGATGAGCAGTACTTC.

The table lists this clone with a few counts. V is TRBV6-5 and J is TRBJ1-6; 10 bases fit TRBD1. Germline CDR1 reads MNHEY; CDR2 reads SVGAGI. The CDR3 has 12 residues. Losses at the gene ends were 7 bases for V and 14 bases for J; bases not matched to a gene: 5. CDR3 coding DNA: TGTGCCAGCATTTCCGGGACAGGGGCCCTCCACTTT. Its protein product is CASISGTGALHF.

The chain recombines TRBV11-3 with TRBJ2-2; D not certain. The CDR3 runs to 14 residues. V shed 0 bases and J shed 7 bases, with 9 bases lying between them. CDR1 SGHNT and CDR2 YENEEA come from the germline V gene. CDR3 sequence: CASSLDRLGGELFF. CDR3 nucleotide sequence: TGTGCCAGCAGCTTAGATCGGCTAGGCGGGGAGCTGTTTTTT.

This clone was observed a few times. The J gene is TRBJ2-5, the V gene TRBV7-2; a weak D match, TRBD2 (7 bases). Germline loops: CDR1 SGHTA, CDR2 FQGNSA. The CDR3 runs to 13 residues. V was cut by 5 bases and J by 7 bases, with 14 bases left in between. The CDR3, as DNA: TGTGCCAGCAGCCCCGCGGGGGCTGGGACCCAGTACTTC. As protein: CASSPAGAGTQYF.

This clone showed up just once. The rearrangement uses TRBV27 and TRBJ2-5, with 11 bases that match TRBD2. The germline CDR1 and CDR2 sequences are MNHEY and SMNVEV (reference sequence). The V and J ends lost 5 bases and 2 bases, in that order; junction bases with no gene match: 10. The CDR3 has 17 residues. As DNA, the CDR3 is TGTGCCAGCAGTGCACTGGCGGGACTAGCGGTTCAAGAGACCCAGTACTTC. Residues: CASSALAGLAVQETQYF.

The V and J genes are TRBV18 and TRBJ2-5, with TRBD2 identical over 10 bases. The germline CDR1 and CDR2 sequences are KGHSH and LQKENI. This CDR3 comprises 15 residues. The V and J ends lost 5 bases and 5 bases, in that order; junction bases with no gene match: 8. CDR3 nucleotide sequence: TGTGCCAGCTCAACCAAAGCGGGGGGGCTTGAGACCCAGTACTTC. Translating it yields CASSTKAGGLETQYF.

V and J are TRBV30 and TRBJ2-7, with D tentatively TRBD1 (5 bases). Germline V lookup: CDR1 GTSNPN, CDR2 SVGIG (reference sequence). Deletions cut 4 bases from V and 6 bases from J, with 19 bases between. The CDR3 sequence is 14 residues long. The CDR3 nucleotides are TGTGCCTGGAACCTAAGGGGCGATTCCGGCGAGCAGTACTTC. Protein: CAWNLRGDSGEQYF.

The chain links TRBV6-5 to TRBJ2-7; 13 bases fit TRBD2. CDR3 length equals 16 residues. Unmatched junction bases numbered 4, after V lost 2 bases and J lost 3 bases. From germline, CDR1 is MNHEY and CDR2 SVGAGI. The CDR3 nucleotides are TGTGCCAGCAGTTACCTCGGGACTAGCGGGGTCTACGAGCAGTACTTC. Amino acids: CASSYLGTSGVYEQYF.

The rearrangement uses TRBV29-1 and TRBJ2-3; tentative D call: TRBD1 (5 bases). The CDR3 loop spans 13 amino acids. V was pared by 7 bases and J by 1 base, with 12 bases between. Germline CDR1 reads SQVTM; CDR2 reads ANQGSEA. The CDR3 is CSAWGGRTDTQYF. The CDR3 nucleotides read TGCAGCGCCTGGGGCGGCCGCACAGATACGCAGTATTTT.

The rearrangement uses TRBV19 and TRBJ2-4, with TRBD2 identical over 7 bases. V was pared by 5 bases and J by 0 bases, with 7 bases of the junction left unmatched. The germline V gene has CDR1 LNHDA and CDR2 SQIVND (reference sequence). This CDR3 region has 16 residues. The DNA for the CDR3 is TGTGCCAGTAGTTCCCGACTAGCCGCAGCCAAAAACATTCAGTACTTC. This translates into CASSSRLAAAKNIQYF.

V usage is TRBV7-2 and J usage is TRBJ1-2, with unresolved D. CDR3 size: 13 residues. Germline V gene data show CDR1 as SGHTA and CDR2 as FQGNSA. V lost 1 base to trimming and J lost 8 bases, with 11 bases between them. This chain's CDR3 is CASSLDQSGGYTF. The CDR3 DNA reads TGTGCCAGCAGCTTAGACCAAAGCGGCGGCTACACCTTC. Full variable domain (rest looked up from reference TRBV7-2 and TRBJ1-2): GAGVSQSPSNKVTEKGKDVELRCDPISGHTALYWYRQSLGQGLEFLIYFQGNSAPDKSGLPSDRFSAERTGGSVSTLTIQRTQQEDSAVYLCASSLDQSGGYTFGSGTRLTVV.